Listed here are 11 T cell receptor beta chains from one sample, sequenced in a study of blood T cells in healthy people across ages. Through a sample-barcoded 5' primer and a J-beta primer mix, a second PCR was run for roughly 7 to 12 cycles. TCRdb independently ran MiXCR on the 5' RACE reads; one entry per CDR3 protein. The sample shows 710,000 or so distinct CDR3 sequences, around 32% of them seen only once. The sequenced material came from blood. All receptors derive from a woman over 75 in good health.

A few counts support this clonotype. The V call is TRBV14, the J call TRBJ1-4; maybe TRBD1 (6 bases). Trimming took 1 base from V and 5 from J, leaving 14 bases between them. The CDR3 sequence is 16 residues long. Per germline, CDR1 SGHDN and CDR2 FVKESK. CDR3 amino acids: CASSQVSWQGNEKLFF. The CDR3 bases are TGTGCCAGCAGCCAAGTCTCATGGCAGGGGAATGAAAAACTGTTTTTT.

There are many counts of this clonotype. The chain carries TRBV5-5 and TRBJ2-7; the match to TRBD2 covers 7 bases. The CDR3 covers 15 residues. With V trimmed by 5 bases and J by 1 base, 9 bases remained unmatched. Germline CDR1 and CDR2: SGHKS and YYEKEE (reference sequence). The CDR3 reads CASRVPGGSSYEQYF. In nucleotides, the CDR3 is TGTGCCAGCAGAGTACCCGGGGGGTCGTCCTACGAGCAGTACTTC. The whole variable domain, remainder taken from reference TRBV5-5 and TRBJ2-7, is DAGVTQSPTHLIKTRGQQVTLRCSPISGHKSVSWYQQVLGQGPQFIFQYYEKEERGRGNFPDRFSARQFPNYSSELNVNALLLGDSALYLCASRVPGGSSYEQYFGPGTRLTVT.

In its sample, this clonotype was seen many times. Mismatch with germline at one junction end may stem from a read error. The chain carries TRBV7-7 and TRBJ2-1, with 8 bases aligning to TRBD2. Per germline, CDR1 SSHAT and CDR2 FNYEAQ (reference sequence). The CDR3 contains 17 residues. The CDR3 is CASSSAPGGASYNEQFF. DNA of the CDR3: TGTGCTAGCAGCTCGGCCCCCGGGGGGGCATCCTACAATGAGCAGTTCTTC. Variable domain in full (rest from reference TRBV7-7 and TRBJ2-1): GAGVSQSPRYKVTKRGQDVTLRCDPISSHATLYWYQQALGQGPEFLTYFNYEAQPDKSGLPSDRFSAERPEGSISTLTIQRTEQRDSAMYRCASSSAPGGASYNEQFFGPGTRLTVL.

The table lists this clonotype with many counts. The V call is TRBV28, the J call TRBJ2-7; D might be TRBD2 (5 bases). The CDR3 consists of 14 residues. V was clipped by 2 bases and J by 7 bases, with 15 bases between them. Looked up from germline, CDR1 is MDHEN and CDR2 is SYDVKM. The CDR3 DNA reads TGTGCCAGCAGTTTACACTCCTTTACGGGGGAGCAGTACTTC. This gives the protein CASSLHSFTGEQYF.

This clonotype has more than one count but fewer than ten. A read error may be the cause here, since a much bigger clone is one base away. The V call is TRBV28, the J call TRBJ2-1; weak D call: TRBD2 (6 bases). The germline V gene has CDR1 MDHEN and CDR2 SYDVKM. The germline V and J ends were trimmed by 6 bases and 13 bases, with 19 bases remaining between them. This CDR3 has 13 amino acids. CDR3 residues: CASSQRDRETQFF. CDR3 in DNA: TGTGCCAGCAGCCAGAGGGACCGGGAGACCCAGTTCTTC.

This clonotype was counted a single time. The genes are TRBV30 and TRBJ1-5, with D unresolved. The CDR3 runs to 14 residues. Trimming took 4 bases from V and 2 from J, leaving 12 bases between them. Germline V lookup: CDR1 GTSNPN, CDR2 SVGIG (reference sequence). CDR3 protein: CAWNRAVGNQPQHF. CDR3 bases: TGTGCCTGGAACAGAGCCGTAGGCAATCAGCCCCAGCATTTT.

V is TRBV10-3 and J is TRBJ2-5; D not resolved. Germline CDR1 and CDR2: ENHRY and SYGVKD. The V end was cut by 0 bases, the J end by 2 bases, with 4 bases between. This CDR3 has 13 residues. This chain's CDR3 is CAISESIQETQYF. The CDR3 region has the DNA TGTGCCATCAGTGAGTCGATACAAGAGACCCAGTACTTC.

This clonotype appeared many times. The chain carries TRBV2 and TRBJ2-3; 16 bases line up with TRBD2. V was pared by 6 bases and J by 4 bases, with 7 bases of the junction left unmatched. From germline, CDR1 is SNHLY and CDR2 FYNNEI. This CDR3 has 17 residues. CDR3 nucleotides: TGTGCCAGCAGCCCCGGGACTAGCGGGGGGGTCGCAGATACGCAGTATTTT. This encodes CASSPGTSGGVADTQYF.

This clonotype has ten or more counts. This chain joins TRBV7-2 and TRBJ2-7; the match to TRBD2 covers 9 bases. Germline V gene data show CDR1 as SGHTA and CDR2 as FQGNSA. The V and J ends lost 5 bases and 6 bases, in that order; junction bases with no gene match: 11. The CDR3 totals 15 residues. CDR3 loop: CASSLAGGAASEQYF. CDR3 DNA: TGTGCCAGCAGCCTCGCGGGGGGGGCGGCGAGCGAGCAGTACTTC. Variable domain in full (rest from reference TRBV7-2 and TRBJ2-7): GAGVSQSPSNKVTEKGKDVELRCDPISGHTALYWYRQSLGQGLEFLIYFQGNSAPDKSGLPSDRFSAERTGGSVSTLTIQRTQQEDSAVYLCASSLAGGAASEQYFGPGTRLTVT.

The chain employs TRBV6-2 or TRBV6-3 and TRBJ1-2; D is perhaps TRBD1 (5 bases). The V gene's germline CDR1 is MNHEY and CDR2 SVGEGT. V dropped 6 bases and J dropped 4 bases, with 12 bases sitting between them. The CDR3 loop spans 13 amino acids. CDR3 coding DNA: TGTGCCAGCAGAGGGACGGCCTGCTATGGCTACACCTTC. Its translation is CASRGTACYGYTF.

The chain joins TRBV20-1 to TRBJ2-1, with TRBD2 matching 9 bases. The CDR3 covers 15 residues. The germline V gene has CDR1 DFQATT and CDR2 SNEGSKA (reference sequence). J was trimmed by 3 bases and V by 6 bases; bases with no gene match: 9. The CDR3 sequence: CSADRGGDIYNEQFF. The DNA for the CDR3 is TGCAGTGCAGACCGCGGGGGGGACATCTACAATGAGCAGTTCTTC.